Below, 31 T cell receptor beta chains from the same sample are listed, as sequenced in a study of regulatory T cells in long-lasting Graves disease. Through Arm-PCR of CDR3 regions and iRepertoire HTBI primers, TCR beta libraries were built. TCRdb passed the multiplex PCR reads through MiXCR, listing each CDR3 protein once. Of roughly 420,000 distinct CDR3 sequences in the sample, 14% were seen once. Time point specified: newly diagnosed GD, antithyroid drugs for less than 3 months. RNA from PBMCs was the source of the TCR library. These records were also assigned to another study, of T cells in Graves' hyperthyroidism and ophthalmopathy.

The sequencing here drew on peripheral blood mononuclear cells (PBMCs), taken at new diagnosis, from a patient treated with antithyroid drugs. These receptors were obtained from a woman aged 50 to 60 with Graves disease.

This clonotype was detected many times. The J gene is TRBJ1-1, the V gene TRBV27; D is undetermined. Per germline, CDR1 MNHEY and CDR2 SMNVEV (reference sequence). The CDR3 length is 14 residues. V was cut by 1 base and J by 0 bases, with 6 bases left in between. The CDR3 DNA sequence: TGTGCCAGCAGTTTATACAGTTTGAACACTGAAGCTTTCTTT. It is translated as CASSLYSLNTEAFF.

This clonotype was found many times. The chain has TRBV6-5 and TRBJ2-2, with D uncertain. V was clipped by 2 bases and J by 4 bases, with 8 bases between them. Looked up from germline, CDR1 is MNHEY and CDR2 is SVGAGI. The CDR3 is 14 residues long. CDR3 DNA: TGTGCCAGCAGTTACGGCAGCCTCACCGGGGAGCTGTTTTTT. Its protein is CASSYGSLTGELFF.

A note on this clonotype: This clone may be a read error of a much larger clone one base away. V usage is TRBV29-1 and J usage is TRBJ2-7; D not certain. Looked up from germline, CDR1 is SQVTM and CDR2 is ANQGSEA. CDR3 length: 14 residues. CDR3 amino acids: CSVEPQAGSYEQHF. CDR3 nucleotide sequence: TGCAGCGTTGAACCCCAGGCAGGCTCCTACGAGCAGCACTTC.

This clonotype was recorded many times. This chain uses TRBV7-9 with TRBJ2-7; D is undetermined. This CDR3 is built from 13 residues. V lost 3 bases to trimming and J lost 2 bases, with 8 bases between them. Germline V gene data show CDR1 as SEHNR and CDR2 as FQNEAQ (reference sequence). The CDR3 region is CASSFTETYEQYF. CDR3 DNA sequence: TGTGCCAGCAGCTTTACGGAGACCTACGAGCAGTACTTC.

This clonotype was counted ten times or more. This chain uses TRBV5-4 with TRBJ2-7; 13 positions match TRBD2. Germline trimming cut 4 bases from V and 7 bases from J; bases unmatched to any gene: 5. Germline V CDR1 and CDR2: SGHNT, YYREEE (reference sequence). The CDR3 spans 14 residues. Here the CDR3 DNA reads TGTGCCAGCAGCAGGACTAGCGGGAGTAGGGAGCAGTACTTC. This encodes CASSRTSGSREQYF.

The rearrangement uses TRBV5-1 and TRBJ2-5; D is uncertain. This CDR3 has 14 amino acids. Germline loops: CDR1 SGHRS, CDR2 YFSETQ. The V end lost 7 bases, the J end lost 0 bases, and 13 bases lay between the germline ends. The CDR3 nucleotides read TGCGCCAGCGGCTCCCACGGAAACCAAGAGACCCAGTACTTC. It codes for CASGSHGNQETQYF. Drawing the rest from reference TRBV5-1 and TRBJ2-5, the complete variable domain is KAGVTQTPRYLIKTRGQQVTLSCSPISGHRSVSWYQQTPGQGLQFLFEYFSETQRNKGNFPGRFSGRQFSNSRSEMNVSTLELGDSALYLCASGSHGNQETQYFGPGTRLLVL.

To note about this clonotype: This may come from a read error, since a much larger clone is one base off. The J gene is TRBJ2-7, the V gene TRBV27; 7 nucleotides line up with TRBD1. CDR3 length: 15 amino acids. Germline V gene lookup returns CDR1 MNHEY and CDR2 SMNVEV (reference sequence). The CDR3 sequence: CANSLDRDRAYEQYF. The CDR3 nucleotides read TGTGCCAACAGTTTAGACCGGGACAGAGCCTACGAGCAGTACTTC.

This clonotype was observed many times. J is TRBJ1-1 and V is TRBV13; TRBD1 matches at 9 bases. CDR3 length equals 16 residues. Per the germline V gene, CDR1 is PRHDT and CDR2 is FYEKMQ (reference sequence). Trimming cost V 5 bases and J 0 bases; bases outside gene matches: 7. The CDR3 here is CASSTGTGIMNTEAFF. CDR3 bases: TGTGCCAGCAGCACCGGGACAGGGATAATGAACACTGAAGCTTTCTTT.

There are a few counts of this clonotype. V usage is TRBV9 and J usage is TRBJ2-7; no reliable D call. Germline CDR1 and CDR2: SGDLS and YYNGEE. The CDR3 is made up of 14 amino acids. Trimming pared 4 bases from V and 6 bases from J, leaving 17 bases between. CDR3 nucleotides: TGTGCCAGCAGCCCCCGGGTGACCGCCGGCGAGCAGTACTTC. Translation gives CASSPRVTAGEQYF.

This clonotype was counted many times. This sequence joins TRBV5-6 and TRBJ2-5; the D is unclear. The CDR3 has 16 amino acids. Per the germline V gene, CDR1 is SGHDT and CDR2 is YYEEEE. Trimming cost V 4 bases and J 1 base, with 17 bases left between them. In nucleotides, the CDR3 is TGTGCCAGCAGCCGCGTGGGGTATTGGTCCCAAGAGACCCAGTACTTC. Translating gives CASSRVGYWSQETQYF.

J is TRBJ1-2 and V is TRBV27; TRBD1 matches at 9 bases. The germline CDR1 and CDR2 sequences are MNHEY and SMNVEV (reference sequence). The V segment lost 4 bases and the J segment 8 bases; nucleotides outside the gene matches: 11. The CDR3 spans 15 residues. This CDR3 is CASSCTGDREKGYTF. For the CDR3, the DNA is TGTGCCAGCAGTTGCACCGGGGACAGGGAAAAAGGCTACACCTTC.

The J gene is TRBJ2-3, the V gene TRBV20-1; D gene uncertain. Germline loops: CDR1 DFQATT, CDR2 SNEGSKA (reference sequence). The V end was cut by 6 bases, the J end by 2 bases, with 18 bases between. This CDR3 is built from 15 residues. The CDR3 region is CSAQIREKLTDTQYF. CDR3 coding DNA: TGCAGTGCCCAGATTCGAGAGAAGCTCACAGATACGCAGTATTTT.

This chain links TRBV4-1 with TRBJ2-1; 11 bases fit TRBD2. This CDR3 has 18 amino acids. Germline V CDR1 and CDR2: MGHRA, YSYEKL. The ends lost 4 bases at V and 8 bases at J; junction bases unmatched: 16. The CDR3: CASSPRPETSGTGDEQFF. The CDR3 coding sequence is TGCGCCAGCAGCCCGCGACCAGAGACTAGCGGGACAGGCGATGAGCAGTTCTTC.

The CDR3 protein is CASSLGGPSYGYTF. The CDR3 DNA is TGTGCCAGCAGTTTGGGAGGCCCTAGCTATGGCTACACCTTC. The rearrangement links TRBV28 to TRBJ1-2, with D unresolved. Germline CDR1 is MDHEN and CDR2 is SYDVKM. The CDR3 is 14 amino acids. Trimming shortened V by 3 bases and J by 4 bases, and 12 bases separated the two germline ends.

This clonotype was detected ten times or more. V usage is TRBV12-3 or TRBV12-4 and J usage is TRBJ1-2, with D possibly TRBD1 on 5 matching bases. With 3 bases removed from V and 8 bases from J, the gap between germline ends came to 13 bases. The CDR3 loop spans 13 amino acids. The chain's CDR3 is CASSFRGQEGYTF. For the CDR3, the DNA is TGTGCCAGCAGTTTCCGGGGCCAGGAGGGCTACACCTTC.

This clonotype was detected a few times. The chain combines TRBV2 with TRBJ2-5, with a possible D match to TRBD1 (5 bases). CDR1 and CDR2 from the germline V gene are SNHLY and FYNNEI. V was shortened by 2 bases and J by 4 bases, with 8 bases between the two germline ends. CDR3 length equals 13 residues. The CDR3: CASSEQGTETQYF. The CDR3 nucleotides are TGTGCCAGCAGTGAACAGGGAACAGAGACCCAGTACTTC.

The chain couples TRBV25-1 to TRBJ1-2; 7 bases align to TRBD1. The germline V gene encodes CDR1 MGHDK and CDR2 SYGVNS. The CDR3 consists of 14 residues. J gave up 4 bases and V 4 bases, and 6 bases lay outside the gene matches. The CDR3 loop reads CASSGTGDFYGYTF. DNA for the CDR3: TGTGCCAGCAGTGGAACAGGGGACTTCTATGGCTACACCTTC.

In its sample, this clonotype was seen a few times. The chain has TRBV3-1 and TRBJ2-7, with 10 bases aligning to TRBD2. The CDR3 is 14 residues long. Per the germline V gene, CDR1 is LGHDT and CDR2 is YNNKEL (reference sequence). V shed 4 bases and J 5 bases; nucleotides not matched to a gene: 5. CDR3 nucleotides: TGTGCCAGCAGCCGAGAAGGGACTAGCGACGAGCAGTACTTC. Translated: CASSREGTSDEQYF.

The chain couples TRBV18 to TRBJ2-3; D is undetermined. V lost 0 bases and J lost 3, with 10 bases in between. CDR1 is KGHSH, CDR2 LQKENI, per germline. The CDR3 extends over 15 amino acids. CDR3 protein: CASSPPGRPTDTQYF. The CDR3 coding sequence is TGTGCCAGCTCACCACCGGGCCGACCGACAGATACGCAGTATTTT.

This clonotype was recorded a few times. This chain links TRBV19 with TRBJ2-3; 10 positions match TRBD2. The CDR3 covers 16 residues. The V gene end was trimmed by 5 bases and the J gene end by 3 bases; junction bases not matched to a gene: 8. In germline, CDR1 is LNHDA, CDR2 SQIVND (reference sequence). CDR3 coding DNA: TGTGCCAGTAGTCTGAGACTAGCGGGCTGGACAGATACGCAGTATTTT. Protein: CASSLRLAGWTDTQYF. Full variable domain (rest looked up from reference TRBV19 and TRBJ2-3): DGGITQSPKYLFRKEGQNVTLSCEQNLNHDAMYWYRQDPGQGLRLIYYSQIVNDFQKGDIAEGYSVSREKKESFPLTVTSAQKNPTAFYLCASSLRLAGWTDTQYFGPGTRLTVL.

To note about this clonotype: One junction end disagrees with the germline gene, perhaps due to a read error. The V gene is TRBV5-1, the J gene TRBJ2-2, with D perhaps matching TRBD2 (6 bases). CDR1 and CDR2 from the germline V gene are SGHRS and YFSETQ. The CDR3 covers 15 residues. The CDR3, as DNA: TGCGCCAGCAGCCTGTCTAGCGAGAACACCGGGGAGCTGCTTTTT. The encoded protein is CASSLSSENTGELLF. Variable domain in full (rest from reference TRBV5-1 and TRBJ2-2): KAGVTQTPRYLIKTRGQQVTLSCSPISGHRSVSWYQQTPGQGLQFLFEYFSETQRNKGNFPGRFSGRQFSNSRSEMNVSTLELGDSALYLCASSLSSENTGELLFGEGSRLTVL.

This clonotype was observed at least ten times. J is TRBJ1-4 and V is TRBV28, with TRBD1 matching over 10 bases. The CDR3 is 14 residues long. The germline V gene has CDR1 MDHEN and CDR2 SYDVKM. After removal of 6 bases from V and 10 bases from J, the junction contained 8 bases not matched to a gene. The CDR3 DNA is TGTGCCAGCAGATTCGGGACAGGGGTTGGAAAACTGTTTTTT. Encoded protein: CASRFGTGVGKLFF.

The rearrangement uses TRBV5-1 and TRBJ2-7; TRBD2 agrees at 7 bases. The CDR3 is made up of 15 amino acids. The germline V gene has CDR1 SGHRS and CDR2 YFSETQ. J gave up 2 bases and V 4 bases, and 9 bases lay outside the gene matches. Here the CDR3 DNA reads TGCGCCAGCAGCCTCGGAGGGACTATGCCCTACGAGCAGTACTTC. Residues: CASSLGGTMPYEQYF.

The V and J genes are TRBV7-9 and TRBJ2-6; 10 nucleotides agree with TRBD2. Germline V CDR1 and CDR2: SEHNR, FQNEAQ (reference sequence). This CDR3 spans 20 amino acids. With 5 bases clipped from V and 2 bases from J, the junction kept 15 bases outside the gene matches. CDR3 region: CASSPGRASGRFAGANVLTF. The CDR3 nucleotides are TGTGCCAGCAGCCCAGGGAGGGCTAGCGGGAGATTTGCTGGGGCCAACGTCCTGACTTTC. Using reference TRBV7-9 and TRBJ2-6 for the parts outside the CDR3, the full variable domain is DTGVSQNPRHKITKRGQNVTFRCDPISEHNRLYWYRQTLGQGPEFLTYFQNEAQLEKSRLLSDRFSAERPKGSFSTLEIQRTEQGDSAMYLCASSPGRASGRFAGANVLTFGAGSRLTVL.

The table lists this clonotype with many counts. V is TRBV18 and J is TRBJ2-1; 9 bases align to TRBD2. The CDR3 contains 14 residues. Germline loops: CDR1 KGHSH, CDR2 LQKENI. The V gene end was trimmed by 3 bases and the J gene end by 9 bases; junction bases not matched to a gene: 6. CDR3 sequence reads: CASSPAVAGVEQFF. Here the CDR3 DNA reads TGTGCCAGCTCACCGGCGGTAGCGGGAGTTGAGCAGTTCTTC.

This clonotype was recorded a few times. The rearrangement joins TRBV3-1 to TRBJ2-6; perhaps D is TRBD1 or TRBD2 (5 bases each). Trimming took 5 bases from V and 0 from J, leaving 17 bases between them. Germline V gene lookup returns CDR1 LGHDT and CDR2 YNNKEL (reference sequence). The CDR3 runs 18 residues. The CDR3 DNA sequence: TGTGCCAGCAGCGAGAGGGGCACTAGTCACTCTGGGGCCAACGTCCTGACTTTC. Translated, it gives CASSERGTSHSGANVLTF.

The rearrangement joins TRBV27 to TRBJ2-1, with 8 positions matching TRBD1. CDR3 length: 9 amino acids. V shed 11 bases, J shed 9 bases, and the junction held 0 bases outside the gene matches. Germline-derived CDR1 and CDR2 are MNHEY and SMNVEV (reference sequence). This CDR3 reads CADRGEQFF. CDR3 sequence (DNA): TGTGCCGACAGGGGTGAGCAGTTCTTC.

In this sample, this clonotype turned up many times. CDR3 sequence (DNA): TGTGCCAGCAGCCTACAGGGAATTAATGAGCAGTTCTTC. The encoded protein is CASSLQGINEQFF. The chain joins TRBV12-3 or TRBV12-4 to TRBJ2-1; a possible D gene is TRBD1 (6 bases). V lost 6 bases and J 7 bases, leaving 13 bases between the germline ends. This CDR3 has 13 residues.

The chain recombines TRBV14 with TRBJ2-2, with 8 bases that match TRBD1. CDR3 length equals 17 residues. V lost 5 bases and J lost 2; bases outside the gene matches: 10. Germline assignment: CDR1 SGHDN and CDR2 FVKESK. The CDR3 DNA is TGTGCCAGCAGCTCCCTGAGGGACAGGTCAAACACCGGGGAGCTGTTTTTT. Protein sequence: CASSSLRDRSNTGELFF.

Comments on this clonotype: A clone one base away is much larger, so this may be a read error. The rearrangement joins TRBV12-3 or TRBV12-4 to TRBJ2-4; D might be TRBD2 (7 bases). Trimming removed 4 bases at V and 9 bases at J, with 13 bases between. The CDR3 is made up of 13 amino acids. The DNA for the CDR3 is TGTGCCAGCAGTTCGAGGGGGGGGGGCATTCAGTACTTC. It codes for CASSSRGGGIQYF.

This clonotype was seen just once. The V and J genes are TRBV11-2 and TRBJ2-3, with 10 bases matching TRBD2. Losses at the gene ends were 5 bases for V and 5 bases for J; bases not matched to a gene: 7. This CDR3 region has 15 residues. CDR1 and CDR2 (germline): SGHAT, FQNNGV. The CDR3 nucleotides read TGTGCCAGCAGCCAACCTCTAGCGGGAGTAGATACGCAGTATTTT. It specifies CASSQPLAGVDTQYF.